This T cell receptor beta chain was identified in a study of OX40 agonist ivuxolimab in advanced cancers. Overall study context: The study reported partial responses in three patients: one hepatocellular carcinoma, two cutaneous melanoma.

TCRdb keeps only in-frame clones here, not all; method: immunoSEQ multiplex PCR. The sample yields tens of thousands of clones, over 80% seen once. The CDR3 is 16 amino acids. From germline, CDR1 is LGHNA and CDR2 YSLEER. The trim removed 6 bases at V and 5 bases at J, leaving 12 bases unmatched. The sample was CD4+ or CD8+ T cells sorted from blood, taken in a trial of the OX40 agonist ivuxolimab. The TCR comes from an adult with an advanced solid tumor such as melanoma, head and neck, liver or kidney cancer. The rearrangement joins TRBV4-3 to TRBJ2-1; 8 nucleotides match TRBD2. CDR3: CASSHSEAGEDNEQFF. CDR3 nucleotides: TGCGCCAGCAGTCACTCGGAAGCGGGAGAGGACAATGAGCAGTTCTTC.